This paragraph covers one T cell receptor beta chain sequence. Its cognate antigen is unknown. This specimen belongs to a study of graft-versus-host responses after intestinal transplantation. Study background: Recipients across the board were started on anti-thymocyte globulin induction, then kept on tacrolimus and steroids for about three years.

Profiling relied on immunoSEQ multiplex PCR, and the TCRdb table lists in-frame clones only, not all of them. This table holds 20,000 to 25,000 clones, 85% to 95% found once. Germline CDR1 and CDR2: SQVTM and ANQGSEA. This CDR3 is 10 amino acids long. V was pared by 4 bases and J by 4 bases, with 5 bases between. Study-level points and caveats: Investigators detected GvH clones in recipient marrow, with some emerging earlier in ileum or blood.

The chain joins TRBV29-1 to TRBJ2-7; D is uncertain. Source: PBMCs, taken approximately 250 days after intestinal transplant. This clonotype originated in a human patient who received an intestinal transplant, so some T cells may come from the graft donor. CDR3 sequence: CSVGGYEQYF. The DNA of the CDR3 is TGCAGCGTTGGAGGTTACGAGCAGTACTTC.